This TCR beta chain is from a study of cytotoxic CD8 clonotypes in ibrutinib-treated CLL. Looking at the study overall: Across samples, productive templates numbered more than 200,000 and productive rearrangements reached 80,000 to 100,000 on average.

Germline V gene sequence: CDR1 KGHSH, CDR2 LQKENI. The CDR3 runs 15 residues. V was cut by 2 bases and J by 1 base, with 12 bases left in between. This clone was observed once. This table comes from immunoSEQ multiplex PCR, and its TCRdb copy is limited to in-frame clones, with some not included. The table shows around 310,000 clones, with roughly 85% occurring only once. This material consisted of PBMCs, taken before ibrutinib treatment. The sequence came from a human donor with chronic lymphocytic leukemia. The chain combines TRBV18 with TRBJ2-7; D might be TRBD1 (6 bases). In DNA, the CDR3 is TGTGCCAGCTCACCAAGACAGGAATCATCCTACGAGCAGTACTTC. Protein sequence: CASSPRQESSYEQYF.